Here is one T cell receptor (beta chain) with its context. The sample belongs to a study of OX40 agonist ivuxolimab in advanced cancers. TCRdb keeps only in-frame clones here, not all; method: immunoSEQ multiplex PCR. This table holds around 65,000 clones, 87% found once. The V segment lost 5 bases and the J segment 2 bases; nucleotides outside the gene matches: 14. This CDR3 is built from 18 residues. In germline, CDR1 is SGHRS, CDR2 YFSETQ. The source is an adult with an advanced solid tumor such as melanoma, head and neck, liver or kidney cancer. This chain uses TRBV5-1 with TRBJ2-7, with 12 bases lining up with TRBD2. Sequencing was performed on CD4+ or CD8+ T cells sorted from blood, taken in a trial of the OX40 agonist ivuxolimab. The CDR3 spells CASRRSSGGATFAYEQYF. The CDR3 nucleotides read TGCGCCAGCAGAAGGTCTAGCGGGGGGGCCACCTTCGCCTACGAGCAGTACTTC.